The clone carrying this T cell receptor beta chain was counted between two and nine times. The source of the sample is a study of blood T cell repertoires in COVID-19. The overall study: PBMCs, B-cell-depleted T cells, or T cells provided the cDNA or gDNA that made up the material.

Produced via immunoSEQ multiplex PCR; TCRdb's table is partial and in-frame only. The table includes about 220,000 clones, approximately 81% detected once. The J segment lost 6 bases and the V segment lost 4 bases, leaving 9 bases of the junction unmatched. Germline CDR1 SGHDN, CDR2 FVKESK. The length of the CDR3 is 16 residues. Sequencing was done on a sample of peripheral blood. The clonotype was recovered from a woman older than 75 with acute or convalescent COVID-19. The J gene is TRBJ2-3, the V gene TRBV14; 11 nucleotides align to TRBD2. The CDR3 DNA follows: TGTGCCAGCAGCCCCAATCTAGCGGGGGGTCTGGATACGCAGTATTTT. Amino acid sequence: CASSPNLAGGLDTQYF. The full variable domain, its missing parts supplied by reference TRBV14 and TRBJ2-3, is EAGVTQFPSHSVIEKGQTVTLRCDPISGHDNLYWYRRVMGKEIKFLLHFVKESKQDESGMPNNRFLAERTGGTYSTLKVQPAELEDSGVYFCASSPNLAGGLDTQYFGPGTRLTVL.